Presented here are 28 T cell receptor beta chains from one specimen sequenced in a study of blood T cell repertoires in COVID-19. Libraries were prepared by immunoSEQ multiplex PCR; TCRdb keeps only in-frame clonotypes and omits some of them. The sample has 35,000 to 50,000 clones, roughly four fifths seen once; the top ten hold 24%. Sequencing used peripheral blood. The receptor source for this set is a human donor with acute or convalescent COVID-19. The donor label of this sample is uncertain.

The chain has TRBV3-1 (or the pseudogene TRBV3-2) and TRBJ2-2; D might be TRBD2 (6 bases). The CDR3 length is 15 residues. The ends were cut back, 6 bases at V and 7 bases at J, with 18 bases in the middle. Germline CDR1 LGHDT, CDR2 YNNKEL (reference sequence). CDR3 loop: CASSLPGTSYGELFF. The DNA for the CDR3 is TGTGCCAGCAGTCTTCCCGGGACTTCATACGGGGAGCTGTTTTTT.

V usage is TRBV10-3 and J usage is TRBJ1-2, with 8 bases lining up with TRBD1. The CDR3 is 15 residues long. CDR1 is ENHRY, CDR2 SYGVKD, per germline. With V trimmed by 3 bases and J by 8 bases, 11 bases remained unmatched. CDR3 amino acids: CAISDRGTGPAGYTF. DNA for the CDR3: TGTGCCATCAGTGACAGGGGGACAGGCCCAGCCGGCTACACCTTC.

This clone has a single count. This chain connects TRBV5-1 to TRBJ2-7, with D possibly TRBD2 on 6 matching bases. Per germline, CDR1 SGHRS and CDR2 YFSETQ. The CDR3 runs 17 residues. Trimming took off 2 bases at V and 5 bases at J, with 23 bases between the two ends. The CDR3 reads CASSFRTGTYGGNEQYF. The DNA of the CDR3 is TGCGCCAGCAGCTTCCGTACCGGGACGTATGGGGGGAACGAGCAGTACTTC.

The gene calls are TRBV9 and TRBJ2-7; TRBD1 might be the D (5 bases). Trimming removed 0 bases at V and 6 bases at J, with 13 bases between. The CDR3 extends over 14 amino acids. CDR1 is SGDLS and CDR2 is YYNGEE in the germline V gene. Here the CDR3 reads CASSVGLGAGEQYF. DNA of the CDR3: TGTGCCAGCAGCGTAGGGTTAGGGGCAGGCGAGCAGTACTTC.

The rearrangement joins TRBV15 to TRBJ2-7, with 9 bases aligning to TRBD1. Germline values: CDR1 LNHNV, CDR2 YYDKDF (reference sequence). The CDR3 totals 15 residues. The V gene end was trimmed by 0 bases and the J gene end by 4 bases; junction bases not matched to a gene: 4. In DNA form, the CDR3 reads TGTGCCACCAGCAGAGAGGGACAGGGCACGTACGAGCAGTACTTC. It specifies CATSREGQGTYEQYF.

By share of the sample, this clone is medium-sized. The J gene is TRBJ2-2, the V gene TRBV27; 11 bases line up with TRBD2. The germline V gene encodes CDR1 MNHEY and CDR2 SMNVEV (reference sequence). The CDR3 extends over 19 amino acids. V shed 4 bases, J shed 7 bases, and the junction held 17 bases outside the gene matches. The CDR3 DNA sequence: TGTGCCAGCAGTTCCCCGAGTAGCGGGGGGGCCGATTTGGTCGGGGAGCTGTTTTTT. The encoded protein is CASSSPSSGGADLVGELFF.

This clone was observed a few times. V usage is TRBV4-1 and J usage is TRBJ2-1, with TRBD2 identical over 11 bases. V gave up 1 base and J gave up 0 bases; unmatched junction bases: 11. This CDR3 contains 20 residues. Germline V lookup: CDR1 MGHRA, CDR2 YSYEKL. CDR3 residues: CASSQGNLAGGLSSYNEQFF. CDR3 sequence (DNA): TGCGCCAGCAGCCAAGGAAACCTAGCGGGGGGCCTTAGCTCCTACAATGAGCAGTTCTTC.

J is TRBJ1-2 and V is TRBV24-1; 8 bases map to TRBD1. Germline trimming cut 6 bases from V and 4 bases from J; bases unmatched to any gene: 3. The CDR3 has 13 residues. Germline assignment: CDR1 KGHDR and CDR2 SFDVKD. CDR3: CATSLGTGYGYTF. The CDR3 bases are TGTGCCACCAGTTTAGGGACAGGCTATGGCTACACCTTC.

The chain carries TRBV11-2 and TRBJ2-6; D is unclear. V was shortened by 3 bases and J by 2 bases, with 8 bases between the two germline ends. Per germline, CDR1 SGHAT and CDR2 FQNNGV. The CDR3 contains 15 residues. Written as DNA, the CDR3 is TGTGCCAGCAGCTTGGTTCCAGCTGGGGCCAACGTCCTGACTTTC. It is translated as CASSLVPAGANVLTF.

This chain joins TRBV12-3 or TRBV12-4 and TRBJ2-7; possible D gene TRBD1, 5 bases. The CDR3 sequence is 11 residues long. Trimming took 5 bases from V and 4 from J, leaving 6 bases between them. The CDR3 here is CASSNRYEQYF. The CDR3 DNA is TGTGCCAGCAGTAACAGGTACGAGCAGTACTTC.

This chain links TRBV10-3 with TRBJ2-1; 14 bases match TRBD2. Per germline, CDR1 ENHRY and CDR2 SYGVKD. The CDR3 covers 16 residues. The V gene end was trimmed by 6 bases and the J gene end by 1 base; junction bases not matched to a gene: 2. CDR3 residues: CAIRGTSGSSYNEQFF. The CDR3 coding sequence is TGTGCCATCAGGGGGACTAGCGGGAGTTCCTACAATGAGCAGTTCTTC.

The chain couples TRBV6-8 to TRBJ2-7; 8 bases fit TRBD2. Trimming took 7 bases from V and 0 from J; bases not matched to a gene: 17. CDR1 and CDR2 (germline): MNHGY, SAAAGT. CDR3 size: 18 residues. CDR3 DNA: TGTGCCAGCACAAAACCAGCGGGAGTCCTGATGACCTCCTACGAGCAGTACTTC. It translates to CASTKPAGVLMTSYEQYF.

This sequence joins TRBV27 and TRBJ2-3; TRBD2 might be the D (6 bases). The CDR3 runs to 17 residues. Trimming took off 6 bases at V and 1 base at J, with 20 bases between the two ends. The V gene's germline CDR1 is MNHEY and CDR2 SMNVEV (reference sequence). The CDR3 loop reads CASSPRVAAEGTDTQYF. The CDR3 DNA is TGTGCCAGCAGCCCTCGTGTAGCGGCGGAGGGCACAGATACGCAGTATTTT.

This chain joins TRBV7-9 and TRBJ2-2; TRBD2 matches at 9 bases. Germline values: CDR1 SEHNR, CDR2 FQNEAQ (reference sequence). There are 15 residues in the CDR3. With V trimmed by 3 bases and J by 5 bases, 4 bases remained unmatched. DNA of the CDR3: TGTGCCAGCAGCTTGGCGAGCGGGAGGACCGGGGAGCTGTTTTTT. This codes for CASSLASGRTGELFF.

The chain joins TRBV11-2 to TRBJ1-1; D gene ambiguous. The CDR3 length is 17 residues. Trimming took off 3 bases at V and 5 bases at J, with 22 bases between the two ends. Germline assignment: CDR1 SGHAT and CDR2 FQNNGV. The CDR3 coding sequence is TGTGCCAGCAGCTTTACCCCCGGTCTGGGCGAGAAGACTGAAGCTTTCTTT. Amino acid sequence: CASSFTPGLGEKTEAFF.

This chain uses TRBV18 with TRBJ2-7; 10 positions agree with TRBD1. Looked up from germline, CDR1 is KGHSH and CDR2 is LQKENI. The CDR3 length is 19 residues. The V and J ends lost 3 bases and 1 base, in that order; junction bases with no gene match: 15. Here the CDR3 DNA reads TGTGCCAGCTCACCGGGGGGCCCGGGGACAGGGGTTTCTTCCTACGAGCAGTACTTC. It encodes CASSPGGPGTGVSSYEQYF.

A few counts support this clone. This specimen includes other DNA sequences encoding the same CDR3. The chain recombines TRBV29-1 with TRBJ1-2; 8 bases align to TRBD1. Germline V CDR1 and CDR2: SQVTM, ANQGSEA. The CDR3 runs 16 residues. J was trimmed by 3 bases and V by 7 bases; bases with no gene match: 16. CDR3 region: CSARINAGGGDYGYTF. As DNA, the CDR3 is TGCAGCGCCCGGATCAACGCAGGGGGCGGCGACTATGGCTACACCTTC.

V is TRBV7-2 and J is TRBJ2-5, with D tentatively TRBD2 (6 bases). The CDR3 is 15 residues long. Germline V lookup: CDR1 SGHTA, CDR2 FQGNSA. V gave up 0 bases and J gave up 4 bases, with 12 bases separating them. The CDR3 loop reads CASSLARRGIETQYF. In DNA, the CDR3 is TGTGCCAGCAGCTTAGCCCGCCGGGGGATAGAGACCCAGTACTTC.

This chain joins TRBV6-5 and TRBJ1-2; 9 bases agree with TRBD1. Germline CDR1 and CDR2: MNHEY and SVGAGI. The CDR3 consists of 14 residues. V was pared by 6 bases and J by 4 bases, with 6 bases of the junction left unmatched. The CDR3 DNA reads TGTGCCAGCAGGCCACAGGGGGCAACCTATGGCTACACCTTC. It is translated as CASRPQGATYGYTF.

The CDR3 sequence: CASSSGTGGRQPQHF. The CDR3, as DNA: TGTGCCAGCAGCTCCGGGACAGGGGGTAGGCAGCCCCAGCATTTT. V is TRBV6-2 or TRBV6-3 and J is TRBJ1-5; 11 bases match TRBD1. This CDR3 has 15 residues. The trim removed 6 bases at V and 7 bases at J, leaving 8 bases unmatched. CDR1 MNHEY and CDR2 SVGEGT come from the germline V gene.

This clone was found a few times. The chain combines TRBV3-1 (or the pseudogene TRBV3-2) with TRBJ1-5; D possibly corresponds to TRBD1 (5 bases). The CDR3 is made up of 14 amino acids. Per germline, CDR1 LGHDT and CDR2 YNNKEL (reference sequence). V was shortened by 4 bases and J by 3 bases, with 10 bases between the two germline ends. The CDR3 loop reads CASSLRQFNQPQHF. The CDR3 DNA follows: TGTGCCAGCAGCCTTCGACAGTTCAATCAGCCCCAGCATTTT.

The CDR3 loop reads CASSTFRADTQYF. The CDR3 nucleotides read TGTGCCAGCAGCACCTTTCGGGCAGATACGCAGTATTTT. The chain joins TRBV28 to TRBJ2-3; D not resolved. Germline CDR1 is MDHEN and CDR2 is SYDVKM. The V end was cut by 6 bases, the J end by 4 bases, with 11 bases between. CDR3 size: 13 residues.

V usage is TRBV9 and J usage is TRBJ2-3, with D possibly matching TRBD2 (6 bases). The germline V and J ends were trimmed by 3 bases and 0 bases, with 26 bases remaining between them. There are 20 residues in the CDR3. The germline CDR1 and CDR2 sequences are SGDLS and YYNGEE. CDR3 protein: CASSAPRGGFSGTSTDTQYF. CDR3 nucleotide sequence: TGTGCCAGCAGCGCCCCCAGAGGAGGGTTTTCCGGGACCAGCACAGATACGCAGTATTTT. Together with reference TRBV9 and TRBJ2-3, the CDR3 gives the full variable domain: DSGVTQTPKHLITATGQRVTLRCSPRSGDLSVYWYQQSLDQGLQFLIQYYNGEERAKGNILERFSAQQFPDLHSELNLSSLELGDSALYFCASSAPRGGFSGTSTDTQYFGPGTRLTVL.

The rearrangement joins TRBV7-2 to TRBJ2-3, with 15 bases lining up with TRBD2. This CDR3 spans 18 amino acids. Looked up from germline, CDR1 is SGHTA and CDR2 is FQGNSA. V trimming: 5 bases; J trimming: 6 bases; junction bases outside the gene matches: 12. CDR3 sequence: CASSLLPTGLAGGDTQYF. CDR3 sequence (DNA): TGTGCCAGCAGCCTTTTACCGACTGGACTAGCGGGGGGGGATACGCAGTATTTT.

This clone came up a few times. The V and J genes are TRBV2 and TRBJ1-5, with D unclear. The CDR3 extends over 13 amino acids. Germline CDR1 is SNHLY and CDR2 is FYNNEI. V lost 5 bases, J lost 5 bases, and 10 bases lay in between. The CDR3 spells CASSYGEDQPQHF. In DNA, the CDR3 is TGTGCCAGCAGTTACGGGGAGGATCAGCCCCAGCATTTT.

The V gene is TRBV10-3, the J gene TRBJ2-2, with 8 bases lining up with TRBD1. This CDR3 has 15 amino acids. Losses at the gene ends were 5 bases for V and 0 bases for J; bases not matched to a gene: 2. Germline V CDR1 and CDR2: ENHRY, SYGVKD. The CDR3: CAISRQGPNTGELFF. The CDR3 DNA reads as TGTGCCATCAGTCGACAGGGGCCGAACACCGGGGAGCTGTTTTTT.

This chain uses TRBV21-1 with TRBJ2-1; TRBD1, the table's D call, lacks a check against the DNA. TRBV21-1 is given as a pseudogene. This CDR3 has 14 residues. The CDR3 region is CASTTDRGGNEQFF. The CDR3 coding sequence is TGTGCCAGCACTACTGACAGGGGAGGCAATGAGCAGTTCTTC.

The CDR3 here is CASSSVWGENEKLFF. Here the CDR3 DNA reads TGTGCCAGCAGCTCGGTCTGGGGAGAGAATGAAAAACTGTTTTTT. The chain joins TRBV5-6 to TRBJ1-4, with D hard to call. This CDR3 is 15 amino acids long. Germline V gene sequence: CDR1 SGHDT, CDR2 YYEEEE. Between the trimmed V and J ends, which lost 3 bases and 5 bases, there was a span of 14 bases.